The clone carrying this TCR beta chain was observed many times. Its antigen is not identified. V lost 1 base to trimming and J lost 0 bases, with 0 bases between them. The CDR3 covers 12 residues. Per the germline V gene, CDR1 is MGHRA and CDR2 is YSYEKL. After 5'RACE with constant-segment primers, TCR alpha and TCR beta cDNA libraries carrying sample barcodes and UMIs were obtained. In TCRdb, the 5' RACE reads were re-called with MiXCR into one record per CDR3 protein. The repertoire includes approximately 260,000 distinct CDR3 sequences, roughly 15% of them detected once, and 3.5% sits in the top ten. These data come from a study of T-cell memory formation after mild COVID-19. Study in general: TCR clusters mostly belonged to single donors.

General study results and limits: A second wave of clones peaked on day 37, and their SARS-CoV-2 specificity went unconfirmed.

This chain uses TRBV4-1 with TRBJ1-2; unclear D gene. Sequencing was performed on PBMCs or a T cell subset sorted from them (not recorded which). This clonotype was obtained from a man in his late teens or twenties who had mild COVID-19 (a few samples of this study predate the infection). Cell type and time point are not known. CDR3 DNA: TGCGCCAGCAGCCAAGCTAACTATGGCTACACCTTC. Protein sequence: CASSQANYGYTF.